This entry describes one TCR beta chain. This record comes from a study of early T cells in non-severe SARS-CoV-2 infection. Overall study context: Unsorted whole blood bulk RNA was sequenced, with unpaired chains.

Germline lookup yields CDR1 MNHNY and CDR2 SVGAGI (reference sequence). The CDR3 has 15 amino acids. Trimming took 5 bases from V and 6 from J, leaving 19 bases between them. TCRdb re-analysed the 5' RACE reads in MiXCR, keeping a single row per CDR3 protein. The sample lists about 110,000 distinct CDR3 sequences, around an eighth seen once, with around 3% in the top ten. The sequence came from an adult who was a healthcare worker with PCR-confirmed SARS-CoV-2 infection or an uninfected control (not recorded which). The sequenced material came from whole blood. The chain employs TRBV6-6 and TRBJ1-2; tentatively, D is TRBD1 (5 bases). CDR3 DNA sequence: TGTGCCAGCAGTGTATCTCAAGAGGGGATCGATGGCTACACCTTC. Translation: CASSVSQEGIDGYTF.